The TCR beta chain under discussion was sequenced for a study of shared clonotypes between healthy human individuals. Study-wide points: Donor clonotype sharing was expected to depend on sequencing depth.

This CDR3 is built from 13 residues. CDR1 and CDR2 (germline): SGDLS, YYNGEE. V shed 0 bases and J shed 6 bases, with 9 bases lying between them. Deep-level running was used for the assay. The assay was immunoSEQ multiplex PCR, and TCRdb's table has in-frame clones only and misses some. Of more than 2,000,000 clones listed, approximately 95% are singletons. In regard to this clone: Its specificity is unknown.

Sequenced sample: naive CD4+ T cells from PBMCs. Described subset: CD45RA+ positively selected. This TCR was recovered from a man younger than 35 in good health. Some clones in this sample may be carry-over from other donors' samples. The chain employs TRBV9 and TRBJ1-1; D perhaps matches TRBD1 (5 bases). The CDR3 spells CASSVVEGAEAFF. The CDR3 region has the DNA TGTGCCAGCAGCGTAGTCGAAGGGGCTGAAGCTTTCTTT.